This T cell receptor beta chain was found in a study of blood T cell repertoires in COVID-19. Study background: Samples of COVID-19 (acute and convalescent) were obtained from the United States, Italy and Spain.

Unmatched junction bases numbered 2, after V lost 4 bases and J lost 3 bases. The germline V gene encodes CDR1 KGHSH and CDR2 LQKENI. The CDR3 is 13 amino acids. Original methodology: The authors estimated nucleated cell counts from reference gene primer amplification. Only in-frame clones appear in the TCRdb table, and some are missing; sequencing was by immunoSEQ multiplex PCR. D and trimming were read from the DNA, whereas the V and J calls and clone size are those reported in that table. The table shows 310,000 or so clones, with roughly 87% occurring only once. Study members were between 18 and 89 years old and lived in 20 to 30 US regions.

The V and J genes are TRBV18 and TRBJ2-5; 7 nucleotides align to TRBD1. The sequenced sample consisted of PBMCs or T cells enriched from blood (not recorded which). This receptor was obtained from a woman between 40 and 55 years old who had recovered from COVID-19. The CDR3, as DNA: TGTGCCAGCTCACTAGACAGGGAAGAGACCCAGTACTTC. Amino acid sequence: CASSLDREETQYF.